The 5 T cell receptor beta chains given below trace back to one sample, sequenced in a study of cytomegalovirus exposure and HLA in healthy donors. PCR was performed using 60 Vbeta and 13 Jbeta primers. The protocol was immunoSEQ multiplex PCR, while the TCRdb copy is restricted to in-frame clones and leaves out a portion. The sample holds about 300,000 clones, 86% seen once. Sequencing input: PBMCs. Every receptor here comes from a man aged 35-49 years in good health and CMV-seropositive.

This chain joins TRBV7-9 and TRBJ2-3, with TRBD2 as a possible D gene (5 bases). Germline CDR1 SEHNR, CDR2 FQNEAQ (reference sequence). V gave up 1 base and J gave up 3 bases, with 8 bases separating them. This CDR3 has 14 residues. The CDR3 bases are TGTGCCAGCAGCTTAGGTGGGAGAACAGATACGCAGTATTTT. The encoded protein is CASSLGGRTDTQYF.

The rearrangement links TRBV5-1 to TRBJ1-1, with 8 bases lining up with TRBD1. The J segment lost 4 bases and the V segment lost 2 bases, leaving 4 bases of the junction unmatched. This CDR3 has 14 amino acids. The germline V gene has CDR1 SGHRS and CDR2 YFSETQ. The chain's CDR3 is CASSFGQGTTEAFF. CDR3 bases: TGCGCCAGCAGCTTCGGACAGGGCACCACTGAAGCTTTCTTT.

This clone was counted between two and nine times. The CDR3 is CASSFGQGAAYEQYF. The CDR3 DNA follows: TGTGCCAGCAGCTTCGGACAGGGGGCAGCGTACGAGCAGTACTTC. The rearrangement links TRBV7-3 to TRBJ2-7; 11 bases map to TRBD1. The trim removed 3 bases at V and 4 bases at J, leaving 5 bases unmatched. CDR3 length: 15 amino acids. Germline lookup yields CDR1 SGHTA and CDR2 FQGTGA.

This clone is a singleton in its sample. The junction departs from the called germline gene at one end, perhaps through a read error. The chain joins TRBV7-7 to TRBJ2-1; 8 bases agree with TRBD2. The germline V gene encodes CDR1 SSHAT and CDR2 FNYEAQ (reference sequence). This CDR3 has 15 amino acids. This CDR3 reads CASSLGASGFNEQFF. The CDR3 DNA sequence: TGTGCTAGCAGCTTAGGGGCTAGCGGGTTCAATGAGCAGTTCTTC. Together with reference TRBV7-7 and TRBJ2-1, the CDR3 gives the full variable domain: GAGVSQSPRYKVTKRGQDVTLRCDPISSHATLYWYQQALGQGPEFLTYFNYEAQPDKSGLPSDRFSAERPEGSISTLTIQRTEQRDSAMYRCASSLGASGFNEQFFGPGTRLTVL.

This rearrangement joins TRBV5-1 to TRBJ2-1, with no clear D. This CDR3 is 16 amino acids long. V dropped 0 bases and J dropped 0 bases, with 10 bases sitting between them. CDR1 is SGHRS, CDR2 YFSETQ, per germline. CDR3 nucleotides: TGCGCCAGCAGCTTGGGGCCGTTAAGCTCCTACAATGAGCAGTTCTTC. Encoded protein: CASSLGPLSSYNEQFF.